This is a list of T cell receptor beta chains from one sample in a study of CD8 T cells in ankylosing spondylitis. Via MiXCR, TCRdb re-called the 5' RACE reads, giving one row per CDR3 protein. Seen here are roughly 240,000 distinct CDR3 sequences, roughly 32% observed once, and the top ten hold roughly 4%. Material: blood, either unsorted or a sorted T cell fraction (not recorded which). These receptors came from a male donor with ankylosing spondylitis or in good health (not recorded which). CDR3s include the opening cysteine and the closing phenylalanine or tryptophan.

J,V,CDR3
TRBJ2-3,TRBV28,CASSSGEADTQYF
TRBJ2-1,TRBV20-1,CSANLGTGALRNEQFF
TRBJ2-1,TRBV20-1,CSAIGLDSYNEQFF
TRBJ2-3,TRBV5-5,CASSFPGVVTDTQYF
TRBJ2-1,TRBV10-3,CAISESSYNEQFF
TRBJ2-1,TRBV9,CASSVELAGYNEQFF
TRBJ1-5,TRBV12-3/TRBV12-4,CASTQTRAAGNQPQHF
TRBJ1-3,TRBV6-1,CASRPGTVSGNTIYF
TRBJ2-1,TRBV7-3,CASSLRLAGADEQFF
TRBJ1-2,TRBV9,CASSVGGDMGGYTF
TRBJ2-7,TRBV5-5,CASSLMDSTYEQYF
TRBJ2-7,TRBV7-9,CASSLGYVSYEQYF
TRBJ2-1,TRBV12-3/TRBV12-4,CASSLVAEQQFF
TRBJ1-2,TRBV30,CAWKVGIFNYGYTF
TRBJ2-3,TRBV20-1,CSAGGLAGEINTQYF
TRBJ2-1,TRBV10-3,CAISESSGDEQFF
TRBJ1-1,TRBV20-1,CSASSMSNTEAFF
TRBJ2-7,TRBV6-5,CASSYSQRGPYEQYF
TRBJ2-1,TRBV12-3/TRBV12-4,CASRPGLAGGPAINEQFF
TRBJ2-7,TRBV20-1,CSATFAWERVEQYF
TRBJ2-2,TRBV24-1,CATSARGKWASYTGELFF
TRBJ2-7,TRBV3-1,CASSQSLPSGTTYEQYF
TRBJ1-5,TRBV12-3/TRBV12-4,CASNILGQPQHF
TRBJ1-5,TRBV6-5,CASSYPDGDWDNSNQPQHF
TRBJ2-2,TRBV20-1,CSARGLRGFANTGELFF
TRBJ1-1,TRBV6-1,CASSPQGVDTEAFF
TRBJ2-7,TRBV4-1,CASSQDEGTYEQYF
TRBJ2-1,TRBV6-1,CASRGGLENEQFF
TRBJ2-1,TRBV5-6,CASSPRTGGEQFF
TRBJ2-1,TRBV20-1,CSAMMRAPDNEQFF
TRBJ2-1,TRBV12-3/TRBV12-4,CASSDRGRFYNEQFF
TRBJ2-2,TRBV5-5,CASSLGVGGELFF
TRBJ2-5,TRBV20-1,CSARDGGFGGGETQYF
TRBJ1-5,TRBV12-3/TRBV12-4,CASSLVPQPQHF
TRBJ1-2,TRBV12-3/TRBV12-4,CASSPDRGSYGYTF
TRBJ2-3,TRBV10-3,CAISESGRGTSPSTDTQYF
TRBJ2-1,TRBV5-1,CASSLAGTGGNEQFF
TRBJ2-3,TRBV12-3/TRBV12-4,CASSLAPGTDTQYF
TRBJ2-6,TRBV20-1,CSANRLEANVLTF
TRBJ2-3,TRBV11-2,CASSLELRDTQYF
TRBJ2-1,TRBV29-1,CSVEDIKGLAGFYNEQFF
TRBJ1-2,TRBV7-9,CASSFGAYGYTF